This T cell receptor beta chain emerged from a study of cytomegalovirus exposure and HLA in healthy donors. Study-wide points: An analysis was carried out at a later point. It showed that HLA-associated TCR beta chains were more clonally expanded than equally common non-associated chains. Later analysis associated a missense DCLRE1C variant with TCR beta V- and J-gene trimming.

The PCR contained 60 Vbeta and 13 Jbeta primers. TCRdb keeps only in-frame clones here, not all; method: immunoSEQ multiplex PCR. Of 150,000 to 200,000 clones listed, roughly 85% are singletons. Comment on this clone: Its antigen is currently unknown.

The sample comprised PBMCs. The sequence was collected from a woman aged 50 to 60 in good health and CMV-seropositive.

CDR3 residues: CASSHQGGEAFF. The DNA for the CDR3 is TGTGCCAGCAGCCATCAGGGGGGAGAGGCTTTCTTT. J is TRBJ1-1 and V is TRBV11-3; TRBD1 agrees at 7 bases. Germline CDR1 reads SGHNT; CDR2 reads YENEEA. V was clipped by 5 bases and J by 11 bases; unmatched bases: 8. There are 12 residues in the CDR3.